This entry lists 6 T cell receptor beta chains sequenced from one sample in a study of CD8+CD57+ T cells in acquired aplastic anemia. Genomic DNA templated the TCR beta VDJ and CDR3 profiling. TCRdb re-called the reads through MiXCR, storing one row per CDR3 protein. The sample contains hundreds of thousands of distinct CDR3 sequences, 40% to 50% of which appear only once. Flow cytometry had shown expanded CD8+CD57+ cells in the patients chosen for sequencing. The sample consisted of sorted CD4+, CD8+, or CD8+CD57+ T cells (not recorded which) from PBMCs. The source is a human donor with aplastic anemia.

This clonotype was detected ten times or more. The rearrangement links TRBV15 to TRBJ2-3; D gene unclear. Germline lookup yields CDR1 LNHNV and CDR2 YYDKDF (reference sequence). Deletions cut 0 bases from V and 0 bases from J, with 4 bases between. This CDR3 has 14 residues. CDR3 residues: CATSRESSTDTQYF. For the CDR3, the DNA is TGTGCCACCAGCAGAGAATCCAGCACAGATACGCAGTATTTT.

This clonotype was observed at least ten times. The chain couples TRBV25-1 to TRBJ1-1; D is unresolved. The CDR3 extends over 14 amino acids. V lost 4 bases and J 1 base, leaving 10 bases between the germline ends. Germline CDR1 reads MGHDK; CDR2 reads SYGVNS. The CDR3 sequence: CASSVGRRNTEAFF. CDR3 coding DNA: TGTGCCAGCAGTGTAGGCAGGCGGAACACTGAAGCTTTCTTT.

This rearrangement joins TRBV19 to TRBJ2-7, with TRBD1 as a possible D gene (5 bases). The CDR3 is 15 amino acids. Between the trimmed V and J ends, which lost 5 bases and 2 bases, there was a span of 16 bases. From germline, CDR1 is LNHDA and CDR2 SQIVND (reference sequence). CDR3 in DNA: TGTGCCAGTAGTGCCACGACAGCGCTTACCTACGAGCAGTACTTC. Translating it yields CASSATTALTYEQYF.

This clonotype was detected ten times or more. The chain recombines TRBV9 with TRBJ2-7; a possible D gene is TRBD2 (5 bases). Trimming left V 4 bases short and J 3 bases short, with 14 bases between. From germline, CDR1 is SGDLS and CDR2 YYNGEE. The CDR3 is made up of 14 amino acids. CDR3 sequence (DNA): TGTGCCAGCAGCCCTGGGAGCGGCAACTACGAGCAGTACTTC. Translation: CASSPGSGNYEQYF.

This clonotype was seen a few times. The chain employs TRBV20-1 and TRBJ2-1; TRBD1 or TRBD2 may be the D gene (5 bases each). The V gene lost 1 base and the J gene lost 5 bases, with 12 bases spanning the gap. CDR1 and CDR2 (germline): DFQATT, SNEGSKA (reference sequence). CDR3 length: 14 residues. The CDR3 protein is CSARGGSENNEQFF. The CDR3 DNA sequence: TGCAGTGCTAGAGGGGGGTCCGAGAACAATGAGCAGTTCTTC.

The genes are TRBV12-3 or TRBV12-4 and TRBJ1-1, with D perhaps matching TRBD1 (5 bases). V gave up 5 bases and J gave up 3 bases, with 10 bases separating them. The CDR3 sequence is 13 residues long. The CDR3 DNA follows: TGTGCCAGCAGTGAGGGGCAAGACACTGAAGCTTTCTTT. Protein product: CASSEGQDTEAFF.